The rows below give T cell receptor beta chains drawn from one sample of a study of cytomegalovirus exposure and HLA in healthy donors. Here immunoSEQ multiplex PCR was the method, and the copy in TCRdb shows in-frame clones only, minus some. The repertoire holds approximately 160,000 clones, with approximately 77% as singletons. Sequencing was performed on PBMCs. Receptors were obtained from a male donor in good health and CMV-seropositive. CDR3s include the opening cysteine and the closing phenylalanine or tryptophan. Fields, in order: D gene, J gene, V gene, clone size, CDR3 DNA, CDR3 protein. The D gene is left open where the match is weak. Size is stated for part of the rows, as once, few or many counts, or as a class when the clone is expanded.

. | TRBJ1-6 | TRBV19 | once | TGTGCCACCTCCCCAGACGGAGCTTTTAATTCACCCCTCCACTTT | CATSPDGAFNSPLHF
TRBD1 | TRBJ2-7 | TRBV11-3 | . | TGTGCCAGCAGCTCATCCGGGACAGCAACCTACGAGCAGTACTTC | CASSSSGTATYEQYF
TRBD1 | TRBJ2-1 | TRBV9 | . | TGTGCCAGCAGCCCCGGGACAGGCCGCGAGCAGTTCTTC | CASSPGTGREQFF
. | TRBJ2-7 | TRBV7-4 | . | TGTGCCTTGCCCTACCCTAGACTCCTCGGGGACGAGCAGTACTTC | CALPYPRLLGDEQYF
. | TRBJ2-1 | TRBV7-8 | . | TGTGCCAGCAGCTTAGATTTACTAGCCCGGAGGAATGAGCAGTTCTTC | CASSLDLLARRNEQFF
. | TRBJ2-3 | TRBV13 | . | TGTGCCAGCACCTCAGACCGAGGGAGCACAGATACGCAGTATTTT | CASTSDRGSTDTQYF
TRBD1 | TRBJ1-3 | TRBV5-6 | . | TGTGCCAGCAGGCAAACAGGGGACAGAAACACCATATATTTT | CASRQTGDRNTIYF
. | TRBJ1-1 | TRBV7-9 | . | TGTGCCAGCAGCTTCTACAGGGATACTGAAACTTTCTTT | CASSFYRDTETFF
. | TRBJ1-6 | TRBV19 | . | TGTGCCAGTAGTCCAACCGGGAGGGTTTCACCCCTCCACTTT | CASSPTGRVSPLHF
TRBD2 | TRBJ2-5 | TRBV11-3 | . | TGTGCCAGCAGCTTCCGTCCAGCGGGGACCCAAGAGACCCAGTACTTC | CASSFRPAGTQETQYF
. | TRBJ1-4 | TRBV30 | . | TGTGCCTGGAGTGGTGGTTTGGGGCCTAATGAAAAACTGTTTTTT | CAWSGGLGPNEKLFF
. | TRBJ1-1 | TRBV10-1 | . | TGCGCCAGCAGTGGGGGGCTCGACACTGAAGCTTTCTTT | CASSGGLDTEAFF
. | TRBJ2-3 | TRBV5-6 | few | TGTGCCAGCAGCGTCGGGTTGGGAGATACGCAGTATTTT | CASSVGLGDTQYF
. | TRBJ1-5 | TRBV6-6 | . | TGTGCCAGCCAAAACAATCAGCCCCAGCATTTT | CASQNNQPQHF
TRBD2 | TRBJ2-5 | TRBV7-7 | few | TGTGCTAGCAGCTTAGGACTAGCCGACGAGACCCAGTACTTC | CASSLGLADETQYF
TRBD1 | TRBJ1-3 | TRBV4-2 | . | TGTGCCAGCAGCCAACCGGGACAGGGTGGAAACACCATATATTTT | CASSQPGQGGNTIYF
TRBD1 | TRBJ1-2 | TRBV19 | . | TGTGCCAGTAGTATAGCGACAGGGAACTATGGCTACACCTTC | CASSIATGNYGYTF
TRBD2 | TRBJ2-1 | TRBV5-1 | . | TGCGCCAGCAGCCTCGGGGGGGGCCCCTACAATGAGCAGTTCTTC | CASSLGGGPYNEQFF
. | TRBJ2-2 | TRBV7-3 | . | TGTGCCAGCAGCGAGGCAAATTCGAACACCGGGGAGCTGTTTTTT | CASSEANSNTGELFF
. | TRBJ1-2 | TRBV7-9 | . | TGTGCCAGCAGCCCTCCGCCGTCAGGGCACGGCTACACCTTC | CASSPPPSGHGYTF
TRBD1 | TRBJ1-5 | TRBV5-1 | few | TGCGCCAGCAGCTTGGGCAGGGGGAGCAATCAGCCCCAGCATTTT | CASSLGRGSNQPQHF
. | TRBJ2-2 | TRBV5-6 | . | TGTGCCAGCAGCTTGGGACAGAACACCGGGGAGCTGTTTTTT | CASSLGQNTGELFF
. | TRBJ1-1 | TRBV5-4 | . | TGTGCCAGCAGCCCCTTTCGGACACGGGAGGGAGGGTTCACTGAAGCTTTCTTT | CASSPFRTREGGFTEAFF
TRBD1 | TRBJ2-5 | TRBV14 | . | TGTGCCAGCAGCCAGTGGGGCAGGGGGTACGAGACCCAGTACTTC | CASSQWGRGYETQYF
. | TRBJ1-1 | TRBV30 | . | TGTGCCTGGAGTGTGGGGGGAGGGTCCACTGAAGCTTTCTTT | CAWSVGGGSTEAFF
. | TRBJ1-1 | TRBV11-2 | . | TGTGCCAGCAGCTTATCGGGGGCTGAAGCTTTCTTT | CASSLSGAEAFF
. | TRBJ2-7 | TRBV29-1 | once | TGCAGCGTTGCAACAGGGTCGGGCGAGCAGTACTTC | CSVATGSGEQYF
. | TRBJ1-1 | TRBV14 | . | TGTGCCAGCAGCCAAGCGGGGATTGAAGCTTTCTTT | CASSQAGIEAFF
. | TRBJ1-4 | TRBV18 | . | TGTGCCAGCTCACTCGGCAAACAGCTTAATGAGAAACTGTTTTTT | CASSLGKQLNEKLFF
. | TRBJ1-2 | TRBV27 | . | TGTGCCAGCAGTTCCCGAGGTGGCGGCTATGGCTACACCTTC | CASSSRGGGYGYTF
. | TRBJ2-7 | TRBV21-1 | . | TGTGCCAGCAGCAAAGGACCCCCGGGGGGGCGCGACGAGCAGTACTTC | CASSKGPPGGRDEQYF
TRBD2 | TRBJ2-5 | TRBV2 | . | TGTGCCAGCAGACTTGAAGCGGGGGTTACCCAAGAGACCCAGTACTTC | CASRLEAGVTQETQYF
TRBD1 | TRBJ1-4 | TRBV2 | . | TGTGCCAGCAGTCTCGACAGGGGAAATGAAAAACTGTTTTTT | CASSLDRGNEKLFF
TRBD2 | TRBJ2-7 | TRBV5-1 | . | TGCGCCAGCAGCTTGGACGTAGCGGGGGGAGTCGAGCAGTACTTC | CASSLDVAGGVEQYF
. | TRBJ2-1 | TRBV5-1 | . | TGCGCCAGCAGCTTGGGGCTCTCGCACAATGAGCAGTTCTTC | CASSLGLSHNEQFF
TRBD2 | TRBJ2-1 | TRBV6-1 | . | TGTGCCAGCAGTGAACAGGCGGGGGCCTACAATGAGCAGTTCTTC | CASSEQAGAYNEQFF
TRBD1 | TRBJ1-5 | TRBV9 | . | TGTGCCAGCAGCGTAGACGGGACAGGGCATCAGCCCCAGCATTTT | CASSVDGTGHQPQHF
. | TRBJ1-1 | TRBV5-1 | few | TGCGCCAGCAGCTTGGACAGGTCTGAAGCTTTCTTT | CASSLDRSEAFF
. | TRBJ1-1 | TRBV19 | . | TGTGCCAGTGGCGGGGGCACTGAAGCTTTCTTT | CASGGGTEAFF
. | TRBJ2-1 | TRBV11-3 | . | TGTGCCAGCAGCTTAGGAGGGACACTCTATGAGCAGTTCTTC | CASSLGGTLYEQFF
TRBD1 | TRBJ1-4 | TRBV11-2 | . | TGTGCCAGCAGCTGGACAGGGACAACTAATGAAAAACTGTTTTTT | CASSWTGTTNEKLFF
. | TRBJ1-1 | TRBV12-5 | . | TGTGCTAGTGATCCTTCCAGGGCCACCCTGAACACTGAAGCTTTCTTT | CASDPSRATLNTEAFF
. | TRBJ1-2 | TRBV7-9 | . | TGTGCCAGCAGCTTGGGGGGGCCTGGAACTAACTATGGCTACACCTTC | CASSLGGPGTNYGYTF
TRBD2 | TRBJ2-3 | TRBV7-9 | once | TGTGCCAGTACCCGGGGGGACCCCACAGATACGCAGTATTTT | CASTRGDPTDTQYF
. | TRBJ2-2 | TRBV6-5 | . | TGTGCCAGCAGTTACTTCGGGAAGCCCGGGGAGCTGTTTTTT | CASSYFGKPGELFF
. | TRBJ1-1 | TRBV28 | few | TGTGCCAGCAGTTTACCCCAGACACCGAACACTGAAGCTTTCTTT | CASSLPQTPNTEAFF
TRBD1 | TRBJ1-2 | TRBV5-6 | once | TGTGCCAGCAGCGCCAACCGGGACAGACGATATGGCTACACCTTC | CASSANRDRRYGYTF
TRBD1 | TRBJ2-1 | TRBV2 | . | TGTGCCAGCAGGGATAGGACAGGGGTCTCCTACAATGAGCAGTTCTTC | CASRDRTGVSYNEQFF
. | TRBJ2-7 | TRBV13 | . | TGTGCCAGCAGCTTAGTAGGCGGGGCCGGTAGCGAGCAGTACTTC | CASSLVGGAGSEQYF
. | TRBJ1-2 | TRBV4-3 | few | TGCGCCAGCAGCCAAGATCACAGGGTAGGCGGCTACACCTTC | CASSQDHRVGGYTF
TRBD2 | TRBJ2-2 | TRBV11-3 | . | TGTGCCAGCAGCCCCGGGGGGGCCGGCACCGGGGAGCTGTTTTTT | CASSPGGAGTGELFF
TRBD1 | TRBJ2-2 | TRBV9 | once | TGTGCCAGCAGCAAGACAGGGCGTGGCACCGGGGAGCTGTTTTTT | CASSKTGRGTGELFF
TRBD2 | TRBJ2-4 | TRBV19 | . | TGTGCCAGTAGTCCTTGGACTAGTGATAGCATTCAGTACTTC | CASSPWTSDSIQYF
TRBD2 | TRBJ2-7 | TRBV5-1 | . | TGCGCCAGCAGCTTGATGAGGACTAGCGGGTTACCCTACGAGCAGTACTTC | CASSLMRTSGLPYEQYF
. | TRBJ1-1 | TRBV10-3 | . | TGTGCCATCAGTGAACAGGGCACTGAAGCTTTCTTT | CAISEQGTEAFF
. | TRBJ2-2 | TRBV6-5 | once | TGTGCCAGCAGTTACTCAGGCGAGGGCGGGGAGCTGTTTTTT | CASSYSGEGGELFF